Listed below are T cell receptor beta chains from one sample, sequenced in a study of blood T cell repertoires in COVID-19. The repertoire was sequenced with immunoSEQ multiplex PCR; TCRdb's copy has only in-frame clones and lacks some. This table holds about 200,000 clones, approximately 88% found once. Sequencing was done on a sample of peripheral blood. Receptors originate from a man aged 35-49 years with acute or convalescent COVID-19. Each CDR3 is given with its conserved first and last residue. A D gene is named only where the DNA matches it firmly. Size values are once, few and many counts, or a class for expanded clones, and some rows have none.

j_gene | v_gene | abundance | len | d_gene | CDR3aa | CDR3nt
TRBJ1-5 | TRBV15 | . | 14 | TRBD1 | CATSSTNRGHSQHF | TGTGCCACCAGCAGTACCAACAGGGGTCACTCCCAGCATTTT
TRBJ2-3 | TRBV5-6 | . | 14 | . | CASSSTGSTDTQYF | TGTGCCAGCAGCTCCACAGGATCCACAGATACGCAGTATTTT
TRBJ2-1 | TRBV7-9 | . | 16 | TRBD1 | CASSSELQGANNEQFF | TGTGCCAGCAGCTCTGAATTACAGGGGGCAAACAATGAGCAGTTCTTC
TRBJ1-2 | TRBV5-1 | . | 13 | . | CASSPGDGHGYTF | TGCGCCAGCAGCCCAGGGGATGGACATGGCTACACCTTC
TRBJ1-2 | TRBV30 | . | 13 | . | CAWSVSGDSGYTF | TGTGCCTGGAGTGTATCCGGCGACAGTGGCTACACCTTC
TRBJ2-4 | TRBV6-2/TRBV6-3 | . | 18 | . | CASSLTRKRTLAKNIQYF | TGTGCCAGCAGTTTAACCCGGAAGCGGACCCTAGCCAAAAACATTCAGTACTTC
TRBJ2-1 | TRBV13 | . | 13 | . | CASSQGTLNEQFF | TGTGCCAGCAGCCAAGGGACTTTAAATGAGCAGTTCTTC
TRBJ1-1 | TRBV7-2 | . | 13 | TRBD1 | CASSLEGAGEAFF | TGTGCCAGCAGCTTAGAGGGGGCTGGTGAAGCTTTCTTT
TRBJ1-6 | TRBV5-1 | . | 16 | . | CASSLNSRGVESPLHF | TGCGCCAGCAGCTTGAATTCTCGGGGGGTGGAATCACCCCTCCACTTT
TRBJ2-5 | TRBV9 | many | 15 | TRBD2 | CASSVVGLAEETQYF | TGTGCCAGCAGCGTAGTGGGCCTAGCGGAAGAGACCCAGTACTTC
TRBJ2-3 | TRBV5-5 | . | 13 | TRBD1 | CASSLGDRDTQYF | TGTGCCAGCAGCTTGGGGGACAGGGACACGCAGTATTTT
TRBJ1-5 | TRBV6-5 | once | 16 | TRBD1 | CASSSIRGAGNQPQHF | TGTGCCAGCAGTTCCATCAGGGGGGCGGGAAATCAGCCCCAGCATTTT
TRBJ1-2 | TRBV5-1 | . | 15 | TRBD1 | CASSIGQGADYGYTF | TGCGCCAGCAGCATAGGACAGGGGGCGGACTATGGCTACACCTTC
TRBJ2-1 | TRBV12-2 | once | 10 | . | CASRFLLALF | TGTGCAAGTCGCTTCCTTCTAGCCCTCTTC
TRBJ1-4 | TRBV7-2 | . | 14 | . | CASSSSFGGEKLFF | TGTGCCAGCAGCTCCTCGTTCGGGGGTGAAAAACTGTTTTTT
TRBJ2-7 | TRBV29-1 | . | 12 | . | CSVGAKHYEQYF | TGCAGCGTTGGGGCAAAGCACTACGAGCAGTACTTC
TRBJ1-6 | TRBV19 | . | 13 | . | CASSMLRDSPLHF | TGTGCCAGTAGTATGCTCAGGGATTCACCCCTCCACTTT
TRBJ2-1 | TRBV29-1 | . | 12 | . | CSVDSLYNEQFF | TGCAGCGTTGATAGTTTGTACAATGAGCAGTTCTTC
TRBJ2-7 | TRBV2 | . | 15 | TRBD1 | CASSLTGGPSREQYF | TGTGCCAGCAGCTTAACAGGGGGGCCCTCTCGAGAGCAGTACTTC
TRBJ2-2 | TRBV10-3 | few | 15 | TRBD2 | CAISETSGDTGELFF | TGTGCCATCAGTGAAACCAGCGGGGACACCGGGGAGCTGTTTTTT
TRBJ1-1 | TRBV18 | . | 15 | . | CASSPSGSQGTEAFF | TGTGCCAGCTCACCCTCAGGGTCCCAAGGGACTGAAGCTTTCTTT
TRBJ1-1 | TRBV21-1 | . | 19 | . | CASSKAGLGGWRYATEAFF | TGTGCCAGCAGCAAGGCAGGGTTGGGGGGTTGGCGTTATGCCACTGAAGCTTTCTTT
TRBJ2-2 | TRBV6-2/TRBV6-3 | . | 18 | TRBD1 | CASSYPRTGGADTGELFF | TGTGCCAGCAGTTACCCCAGGACAGGGGGCGCGGACACCGGGGAGCTGTTTTTT
TRBJ2-3 | TRBV7-3 | . | 15 | TRBD2 | CASSFASGVTDTQYF | TGTGCCAGCAGCTTCGCTAGCGGGGTCACAGATACGCAGTATTTT